Reported below is one TCR beta chain. The data were taken from a study of blood T cell repertoires in COVID-19. Study-wide background: Sites across the United States, Italy and Spain contributed samples from acute and convalescent COVID-19. Sources were T cells, B-cell-depleted T cells, or PBMCs; the material itself was cDNA or gDNA.

Under the authors' procedure: It was from reference gene primer amplification that nucleated cell counts were estimated. Sequenced by immunoSEQ multiplex PCR; TCRdb stores in-frame clones only, minus some. That table is the source of V, J and clone size, and D and trimming were worked out from the DNA. The sample records about 87,000 clones, around nine tenths being singletons. The ends were cut back, 3 bases at V and 7 bases at J, with 16 bases in the middle. This CDR3 is 15 amino acids long. The germline CDR1 and CDR2 sequences are KGHSH and LQKENI. The chain uses TRBV18 and TRBJ2-1, with a weak D call TRBD1 (5 bases). This TCR derives from a man between 40 and 49 years old with acute or convalescent COVID-19. Material: peripheral blood. CDR3 nucleotides: TGTGCCAGCTCACCGCTCCAGGATAAGGGGAATGAGCAGTTCTTC. Translating gives CASSPLQDKGNEQFF.